This T cell receptor beta chain came from a study of blood T cell repertoires in COVID-19. Study as a whole: Italy, Spain and the United States were the sources of the convalescent and acute COVID-19 samples.

The CDR3 is 14 residues long. Germline CDR1 SNHLY, CDR2 FYNNEI. Deletions cut 8 bases from V and 8 bases from J, with 18 bases between. Authors' analysis steps: Reference gene primers were amplified, and this amplification served to estimate nucleated cell counts. The repertoire was sequenced with immunoSEQ multiplex PCR; TCRdb's copy has only in-frame clones and lacks some. V, J and clone size were drawn from that table, and D and trimming were deduced from the DNA. This table holds some 50,000 clones, about 86% found once. What was sequenced was peripheral blood. The sequence derives from a human donor in a cohort sampled during active COVID-19. The J gene is TRBJ1-4, the V gene TRBV2, with D uncertain. CDR3 loop: CASLVWKETEKLFF. The CDR3 DNA follows: TGTGCCAGCCTAGTATGGAAGGAAACCGAAAAACTGTTTTTT.